The entry that follows covers one T cell receptor (beta chain) sequence. The record originates from a study of blood T cell repertoires in COVID-19. Across the study: Spain, Italy and the United States supplied samples that represented acute and convalescent COVID-19. Sources were T cells, B-cell-depleted T cells, or PBMCs; the material itself was cDNA or gDNA.

CDR1 is SGHRS, CDR2 YFSETQ, per germline. The CDR3 consists of 17 residues. The V gene lost 0 bases and the J gene lost 1 base, with 14 bases spanning the gap. In the study's own analysis: Reference gene primer amplification gave estimated nucleated cell counts. TCRdb's table, derived via immunoSEQ multiplex PCR, lists solely in-frame clones and lacks some. V and J calls and clone size follow that table, whereas D and trimming were derived from the DNA. The sample carries 200,000 to 250,000 clones, 92% recorded once. This TCR derives from a man aged 25 to 45 with acute or convalescent COVID-19. The chain has TRBV5-1 and TRBJ1-5, with a tentative D call TRBD1 (5 bases). Sequencing was carried out using peripheral blood. The CDR3, as DNA: TGCGCCAGCAGCTTGGCCCCGGGGGGATCGAGCAATCAGCCCCAGCATTTT. Protein product: CASSLAPGGSSNQPQHF.